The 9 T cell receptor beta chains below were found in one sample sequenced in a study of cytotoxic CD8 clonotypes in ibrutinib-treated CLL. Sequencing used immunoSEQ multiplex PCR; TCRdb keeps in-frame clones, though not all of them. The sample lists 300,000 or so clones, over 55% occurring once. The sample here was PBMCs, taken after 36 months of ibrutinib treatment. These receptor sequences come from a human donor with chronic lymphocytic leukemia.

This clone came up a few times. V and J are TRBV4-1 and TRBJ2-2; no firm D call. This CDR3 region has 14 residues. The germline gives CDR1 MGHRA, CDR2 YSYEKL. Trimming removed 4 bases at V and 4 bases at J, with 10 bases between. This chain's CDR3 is CASSPLFGTGELFF. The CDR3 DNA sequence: TGCGCCAGCAGCCCACTTTTTGGCACCGGGGAGCTGTTTTTT.

The CDR3 region has the DNA TGTGCCAGCAGCTTCCTACTGGGAGTTTCGAACACCGGGGAGCTGTTTTTT. It specifies CASSFLLGVSNTGELFF. The V and J genes are TRBV9 and TRBJ2-2; a weak D match, TRBD2 (5 bases). Germline loops: CDR1 SGDLS, CDR2 YYNGEE. V was cut by 4 bases and J by 0 bases, with 16 bases left in between. The length of the CDR3 is 17 residues. The variable domain in full, with the rest retrieved from reference TRBV9 and TRBJ2-2, is DSGVTQTPKHLITATGQRVTLRCSPRSGDLSVYWYQQSLDQGLQFLIQYYNGEERAKGNILERFSAQQFPDLHSELNLSSLELGDSALYFCASSFLLGVSNTGELFFGEGSRLTVL.

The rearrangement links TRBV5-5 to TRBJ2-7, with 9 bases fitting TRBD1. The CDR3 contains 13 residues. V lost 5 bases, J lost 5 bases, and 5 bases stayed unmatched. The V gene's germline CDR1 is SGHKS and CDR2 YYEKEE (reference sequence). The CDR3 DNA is TGTGCCAGCAGGCGACAGGGGGTGGACGAGCAGTACTTC. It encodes CASRRQGVDEQYF. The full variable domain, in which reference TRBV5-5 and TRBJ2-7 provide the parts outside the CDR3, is DAGVTQSPTHLIKTRGQQVTLRCSPISGHKSVSWYQQVLGQGPQFIFQYYEKEERGRGNFPDRFSARQFPNYSSELNVNALLLGDSALYLCASRRQGVDEQYFGPGTRLTVT.

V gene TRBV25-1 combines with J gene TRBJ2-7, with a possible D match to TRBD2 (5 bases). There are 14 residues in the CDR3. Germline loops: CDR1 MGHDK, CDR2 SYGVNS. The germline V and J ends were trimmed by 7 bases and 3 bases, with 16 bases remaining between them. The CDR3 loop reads CASTPPASSYEQYF. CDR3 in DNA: TGTGCCAGCACCCCCCCGGCTAGCAGCTACGAGCAGTACTTC.

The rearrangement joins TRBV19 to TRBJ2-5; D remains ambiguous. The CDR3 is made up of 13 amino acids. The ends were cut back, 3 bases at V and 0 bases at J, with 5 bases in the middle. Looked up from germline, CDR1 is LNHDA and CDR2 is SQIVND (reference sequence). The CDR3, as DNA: TGTGCCAGTAGTATGAGGCACCAAGAGACCCAGTACTTC. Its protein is CASSMRHQETQYF.

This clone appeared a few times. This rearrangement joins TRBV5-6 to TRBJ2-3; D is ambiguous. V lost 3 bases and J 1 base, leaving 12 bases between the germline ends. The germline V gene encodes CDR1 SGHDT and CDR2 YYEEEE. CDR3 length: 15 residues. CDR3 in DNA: TGTGCCAGCAGCTGGATCGGTGGAGGCACAGATACGCAGTATTTT. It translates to CASSWIGGGTDTQYF.

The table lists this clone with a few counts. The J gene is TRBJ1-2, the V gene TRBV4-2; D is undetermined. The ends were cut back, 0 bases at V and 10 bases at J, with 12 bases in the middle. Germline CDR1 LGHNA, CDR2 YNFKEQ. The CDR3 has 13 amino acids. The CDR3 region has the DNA TGTGCCAGCAGCCAAGATTTTAGGGCCTCCTACACCTTC. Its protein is CASSQDFRASYTF.

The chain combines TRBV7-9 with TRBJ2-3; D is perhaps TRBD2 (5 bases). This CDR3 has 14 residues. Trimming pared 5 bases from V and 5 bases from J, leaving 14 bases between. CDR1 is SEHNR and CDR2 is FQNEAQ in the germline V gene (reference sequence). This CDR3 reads CASSRTSAEDTQYF. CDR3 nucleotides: TGTGCCAGCAGCAGAACTAGTGCGGAAGATACGCAGTATTTT.

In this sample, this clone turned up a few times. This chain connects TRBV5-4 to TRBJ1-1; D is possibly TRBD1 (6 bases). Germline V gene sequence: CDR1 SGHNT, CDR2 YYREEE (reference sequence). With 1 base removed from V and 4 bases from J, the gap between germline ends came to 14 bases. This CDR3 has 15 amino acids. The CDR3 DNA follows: TGTGCCAGCAGCTTGCTAGGGGGATCGAGCACTGAAGCTTTCTTT. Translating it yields CASSLLGGSSTEAFF.